Included here is one TCR beta chain sequence, with context. The antigen is undetermined. There are 16 residues in the CDR3. Germline-derived CDR1 and CDR2 are KGHSH and LQKENI. V was trimmed by 3 bases and J by 5 bases, leaving 17 bases between them. 5'RACE, which relied on constant-segment primers, yielded TCR alpha and TCR beta cDNA libraries carrying sample barcodes and UMIs. TCRdb re-derived calls from the 5' RACE reads in MiXCR, one entry per CDR3 protein. In the table there are 450,000 to 650,000 distinct CDR3 sequences, approximately 21% of which are singletons. This specimen belongs to a study of T-cell memory formation after mild COVID-19. At the level of the study: Largely, the TCR clusters proved donor specific.

Overall study results and limits: Clones which contracted sat mainly in CM and EM if CD4+, and in EMRA if CD8+.

Sequencing input: PBMCs or a T cell subset sorted from them (not recorded which). The receptor was derived from an adult woman who had mild COVID-19 (a few samples of this study predate the infection). Cell type and time point are not known. The chain links TRBV18 to TRBJ2-1, with D perhaps TRBD2 (7 bases). The CDR3, as DNA: TGTGCCAGCTCACCCCAAGGGGGAGGGGCCAACAATGAGCAGTTCTTC. Translating gives CASSPQGGGANNEQFF.